This record covers a single TCR beta chain. Its antigen is unidentified. This specimen comes from a study of cytomegalovirus exposure and HLA in healthy donors. Overall study: Tens of millions of unique TCRs, all from HLA-typed donors, were included in an early release of the data.

The germline gives CDR1 SGHDT, CDR2 YYEEEE. V lost 4 bases and J lost 0, with 17 bases in between. The CDR3 extends over 17 amino acids. Researchers ran the PCR with 60 Vbeta and 13 Jbeta primers. Data came from immunoSEQ multiplex PCR; TCRdb stores just in-frame clones and leaves some out. Found here are some 180,000 clones, 82% of them singletons; the top ten hold more than 1.5%. Study results and limitations: Altogether, 160 or so TCR beta chains were recorded as cytomegalovirus-associated. It is likely that the observed cluster of highly shared sequence variants was a sequencing artifact. Clonal expansion, a later analysis showed, was greater in HLA-associated TCR beta chains than in equally common others.

This TCR was recovered from a man aged 35 to 55 in good health and CMV-seronegative. The sequenced sample was PBMCs. This chain uses TRBV5-6 with TRBJ2-1; a weak D match, TRBD1 (6 bases). Here the CDR3 DNA reads TGTGCCAGCAGCCGATGGGGGCCAGATAGCTCCTACAATGAGCAGTTCTTC. Translated: CASSRWGPDSSYNEQFF.